The 21 T cell receptor beta chains listed next were all sequenced from one sample in a study of T cell repertoires in cytomegalovirus infection (dated by TCRdb to between 2017 and 2020). The label giving this sample's treatment or condition can be read as: in vitro stimulation with specific CMV peptide epitopes to enrich CMV-specific T cells. Sequenced on an Illumina HiSeq 1500. Clones were called with MiXCR by TCRdb after fastp trimmed the public reads at Q25, and only in-frame beta chains were retained. Identical CDR3 proteins give one entry, which carries the most common genes and DNA. This sample comprises 80,000 or so distinct CDR3 sequences, more than 20% of them detected only once. The ten largest make up 50% of the sample. Antigen specificity for these receptors is unknown. Sequenced here: CD8+ T cells from cultured PBMCs, sampled from culture after CMV antigen stimulation. These receptors originate from a human donor in good health (CMV status not recorded). Some clones in this sample may be carry-over from other donors' samples.

This chain joins TRBV7-9 and TRBJ2-2; D remains unclear. Trimming removed 5 bases at V and 8 bases at J, with 18 bases between. The CDR3 loop spans 15 amino acids. CDR1 is SEHNR, CDR2 FQNEAQ, per germline (reference sequence). This CDR3 reads CASSAETSGVGELFF. Here the CDR3 DNA reads TGTGCCAGCAGCGCAGAGACTTCCGGCGTGGGGGAGCTGTTTTTT.

The rearrangement joins TRBV6-1 to TRBJ1-6; 7 bases are shared with TRBD1. V shed 5 bases, J shed 19 bases, and the junction held 11 bases outside the gene matches. This CDR3 has 12 amino acids. CDR1 is MNHNS and CDR2 is SASEGT in the germline V gene. CDR3 sequence reads: CASSPDGTVVHF. CDR3 coding DNA: TGTGCCAGCAGTCCCGACGGGACAGTCGTTCACTTT.

This chain joins TRBV15 and TRBJ1-4; TRBD1 matches 9 bases. With V trimmed by 1 base and J by 5 bases, 2 bases remained unmatched. The CDR3 is made up of 15 amino acids. The germline gives CDR1 LNHNV, CDR2 YYDKDF (reference sequence). The CDR3 DNA reads TGTGCCACCAGCAGAGGGGGACAGGGCAATGAAAAACTGTTTTTT. It codes for CATSRGGQGNEKLFF.

This clonotype was picked up many times. Here the CDR3 DNA reads TGTGCCAGCAGAGAAGGAGACAACACTGAAGCTTTCTTT. Translated: CASREGDNTEAFF. The chain uses TRBV7-8 and TRBJ1-1; D is unresolved. Trimming left V 6 bases short and J 2 bases short, with 10 bases between. Germline V lookup: CDR1 SGHVS, CDR2 FQNEAQ. The CDR3 consists of 13 residues.

This chain links TRBV4-3 with TRBJ2-7, with D perhaps TRBD2 (6 bases). V shed 0 bases and J shed 3 bases, with 12 bases lying between them. From germline, CDR1 is LGHNA and CDR2 YSLEER. This CDR3 has 15 residues. The CDR3, as DNA: TGCGCCAGCAGCCAAGATCCCGGACTAAACTACGAGCAGTACTTC. It yields the protein CASSQDPGLNYEQYF.

J is TRBJ2-2 and V is TRBV7-9; D gene unclear. V lost 5 bases to trimming and J lost 4 bases, with 20 bases between them. The CDR3 sequence is 17 residues long. The germline V gene encodes CDR1 SEHNR and CDR2 FQNEAQ (reference sequence). CDR3 region: CASSLPPTQVVTGELFF. CDR3 sequence (DNA): TGTGCCAGCAGCCTACCTCCAACACAAGTGGTCACCGGGGAGCTGTTTTTT.

This clonotype has at least ten counts. This rearrangement joins TRBV7-2 to TRBJ2-3, with 9 bases lining up with TRBD2. V gave up 4 bases and J gave up 2 bases; unmatched junction bases: 4. Germline V gene lookup returns CDR1 SGHTA and CDR2 FQGNSA. This CDR3 has 15 amino acids. DNA for the CDR3: TGTGCCAGCAGCTCGACTAGCGGTTTCACAGATACGCAGTATTTT. Protein: CASSSTSGFTDTQYF. The full variable domain, in which reference TRBV7-2 and TRBJ2-3 provide the parts outside the CDR3, is GAGVSQSPSNKVTEKGKDVELRCDPISGHTALYWYRQSLGQGLEFLIYFQGNSAPDKSGLPSDRFSAERTGGSVSTLTIQRTQQEDSAVYLCASSSTSGFTDTQYFGPGTRLTVL.

The chain has TRBV7-9 and TRBJ2-1; 9 bases fit TRBD2. CDR3 length: 19 amino acids. The germline CDR1 and CDR2 sequences are SEHNR and FQNEAQ (reference sequence). V trimming: 5 bases; J trimming: 8 bases; junction bases outside the gene matches: 22. CDR3 sequence: CASSSPGQRASGTGDEQFF. CDR3 nucleotides: TGTGCCAGCAGCAGCCCGGGACAGAGGGCTAGCGGGACTGGGGATGAGCAGTTCTTC. The full variable domain, with the rest looked up from reference TRBV7-9 and TRBJ2-1, is DTGVSQNPRHKITKRGQNVTFRCDPISEHNRLYWYRQTLGQGPEFLTYFQNEAQLEKSRLLSDRFSAERPKGSFSTLEIQRTEQGDSAMYLCASSSPGQRASGTGDEQFFGPGTRLTVL.

V and J are TRBV20-1 and TRBJ2-7; 10 nucleotides line up with TRBD1. J gave up 0 bases and V 3 bases, and 11 bases lay outside the gene matches. The CDR3 sequence is 17 residues long. CDR1 and CDR2 (germline): DFQATT, SNEGSKA (reference sequence). The CDR3: CSASAVWGTGASYEQYF. The CDR3 bases are TGCAGTGCTAGCGCGGTTTGGGGGACAGGGGCCTCCTACGAGCAGTACTTC.

This clonotype has at least ten counts. This sequence joins TRBV4-2 and TRBJ2-1; D tentatively fits TRBD1 or TRBD2 (5 bases each). Germline V gene sequence: CDR1 LGHNA, CDR2 YNFKEQ. This CDR3 contains 17 residues. Between the trimmed V and J ends, which lost 0 bases and 8 bases, there was a span of 20 bases. Here the CDR3 reads CASSQDHRDPQPYEQFF. CDR3 coding DNA: TGTGCCAGCAGCCAAGACCACCGGGACCCACAACCATATGAGCAGTTCTTC.

V is TRBV28 and J is TRBJ1-3; D might be TRBD1 (5 bases). The ends were cut back, 3 bases at V and 2 bases at J, with 17 bases in the middle. Germline CDR1 reads MDHEN; CDR2 reads SYDVKM. This CDR3 has 17 amino acids. CDR3 DNA: TGTGCCAGCAGTTTGTTACAGGTCCTTACGGCTGGAAACACCATATATTTT. Amino acids: CASSLLQVLTAGNTIYF.

The rearrangement links TRBV5-1 to TRBJ2-5, with TRBD2 as a possible D gene (6 bases). CDR1 and CDR2 from the germline V gene are SGHRS and YFSETQ. The CDR3 consists of 16 residues. V was cut by 0 bases and J by 5 bases, with 17 bases left in between. The CDR3 loop reads CASSLDSQAGRETQYF. The CDR3 nucleotides read TGCGCCAGCAGCTTGGATTCACAGGCAGGGAGGGAGACCCAGTACTTC. The full variable domain, with the rest looked up from reference TRBV5-1 and TRBJ2-5, is KAGVTQTPRYLIKTRGQQVTLSCSPISGHRSVSWYQQTPGQGLQFLFEYFSETQRNKGNFPGRFSGRQFSNSRSEMNVSTLELGDSALYLCASSLDSQAGRETQYFGPGTRLLVL.

The rearrangement links TRBV2 to TRBJ1-4, with D hard to call. Germline V CDR1 and CDR2: SNHLY, FYNNEI. V was pared by 4 bases and J by 8 bases, with 5 bases between. The CDR3 is made up of 11 amino acids. The CDR3 region is CASSATEKLFF. The CDR3 DNA reads TGTGCCAGCAGTGCGACAGAAAAACTGTTTTTT.

Notes on this clonotype: A much larger clone differs from this one at a single base, so this may be a read error. J is TRBJ2-7 and V is TRBV27, with D perhaps given as TRBD1 or TRBD2 (6 bases each). Germline-derived CDR1 and CDR2 are MNHEY and SMNVEV (reference sequence). V gave up 2 bases and J gave up 3 bases, with 11 bases separating them. There are 14 residues in the CDR3. CDR3 sequence (DNA): TGTGCCAGCAGTTTAGGAGGGGGATTCTACGAGCAGTACTTC. This codes for CASSLGGGFYEQYF.

Worth noting for this clonotype: This sequence may be a read error, since a much larger clone differs from it by one base. The chain joins TRBV20-1 to TRBJ2-7; TRBD2 matches 8 bases. CDR1 and CDR2 from the germline V gene are DFQATT and SNEGSKA (reference sequence). This CDR3 is built from 16 residues. This chain's CDR3 is CSARDPLREGAYDQYF. CDR3 nucleotides: TGCAGTGCTAGAGATCCTCTACGGGAGGGCGCCTACGACCAGTACTTC.

The table lists this clonotype with many counts. The rearrangement uses TRBV7-9 and TRBJ1-2, with TRBD1 as a possible D gene (6 bases). This CDR3 is built from 18 residues. Per germline, CDR1 SEHNR and CDR2 FQNEAQ (reference sequence). V lost 0 bases and J 0 bases, leaving 17 bases between the germline ends. As DNA, the CDR3 is TGTGCCAGCAGCTTAGCCTCCGGGGCAGGGGCCACTAACTATGGCTACACCTTC. It codes for CASSLASGAGATNYGYTF.

This clonotype was picked up a small number of times. The chain uses TRBV2 and TRBJ2-1; 8 bases fit TRBD1. This CDR3 comprises 11 residues. V shed 7 bases and J 9 bases; nucleotides not matched to a gene: 2. The germline V gene has CDR1 SNHLY and CDR2 FYNNEI. The CDR3 DNA is TGTGCCAGCACCGACAGGGGTGAGCAGTTCTTC. This gives the protein CASTDRGEQFF. The complete variable domain, with remaining parts taken from reference TRBV2 and TRBJ2-1, reads EPEVTQTPSHQVTQMGQEVILRCVPISNHLYFYWYRQILGQKVEFLVSFYNNEISEKSEIFDDQFSVERPDGSNFTLKIRSTKLEDSAMYFCASTDRGEQFFGPGTRLTVL.

The rearrangement joins TRBV20-1 to TRBJ2-7, with 8 bases identical to TRBD2. Germline V gives CDR1 DFQATT, CDR2 SNEGSKA (reference sequence). This CDR3 region has 13 residues. Losses at the gene ends were 1 base for V and 3 bases for J; bases not matched to a gene: 2. The CDR3 coding sequence is TGCAGTGCTAGAGCAACTAGCGGCTACGAGCAGTACTTC. Translated, it gives CSARATSGYEQYF.

This clonotype was seen ten or more times. This chain links TRBV7-6 with TRBJ2-7; 9 positions match TRBD1. The CDR3 totals 16 residues. Germline CDR1 and CDR2: SGHVS and FNYEAQ. The V and J ends lost 5 bases and 4 bases, in that order; junction bases with no gene match: 12. The CDR3 region has the DNA TGTGCCAGCAGCGAAACGACAGGGGGGATATCTTACGAGCAGTACTTC. Translation: CASSETTGGISYEQYF.

In this sample, this clonotype turned up many times. The genes are TRBV14 and TRBJ2-2, with 11 bases fitting TRBD1. Germline assignment: CDR1 SGHDN and CDR2 FVKESK. V was clipped by 3 bases and J by 1 base; unmatched bases: 10. This CDR3 spans 19 amino acids. Written as DNA, the CDR3 is TGTGCCAGCAGCCACTTTTCCCGGGACAGGGGGGTGAACACCGGGGAGCTGTTTTTT. It specifies CASSHFSRDRGVNTGELFF.

In this sample, this clonotype turned up many times. This chain joins TRBV12-3 or TRBV12-4 and TRBJ1-1, with 9 bases that match TRBD1. The CDR3 runs 16 residues. V dropped 5 bases and J dropped 2; count of bases not matched to a gene: 9. CDR3 in DNA: TGTGCCAGCAGTGGCCTAGGGGGACAGGGTAACACTGAAGCTTTCTTT. It yields the protein CASSGLGGQGNTEAFF.